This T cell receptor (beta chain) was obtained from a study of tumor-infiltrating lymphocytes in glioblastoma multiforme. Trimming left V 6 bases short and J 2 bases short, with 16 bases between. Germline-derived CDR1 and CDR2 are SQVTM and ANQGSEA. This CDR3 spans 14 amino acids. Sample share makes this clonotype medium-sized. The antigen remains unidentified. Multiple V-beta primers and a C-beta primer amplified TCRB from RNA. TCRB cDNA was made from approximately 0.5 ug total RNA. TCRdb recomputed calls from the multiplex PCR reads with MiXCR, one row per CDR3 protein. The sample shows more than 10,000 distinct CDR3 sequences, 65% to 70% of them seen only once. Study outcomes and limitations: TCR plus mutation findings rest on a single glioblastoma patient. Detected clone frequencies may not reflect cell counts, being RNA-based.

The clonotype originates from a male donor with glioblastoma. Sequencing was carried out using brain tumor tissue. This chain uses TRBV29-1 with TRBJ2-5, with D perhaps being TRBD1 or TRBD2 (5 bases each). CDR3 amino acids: CSVDNKGTQETQYF. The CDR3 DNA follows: TGCAGCGTCGATAACAAGGGGACGCAAGAGACCCAGTACTTC.